The TCR beta chain under discussion was sequenced for a study of T cells after yellow fever vaccination. Study-level results: Post-booster repertoires contained most primary-vaccination clones again (roughly 96% CD4, roughly 91% CD8). The CD4 compartment and the CD8 compartment contained a small share of clonotypes in common.

Conversion of TCR transcripts into cDNA relied on 5'RACE template switching, which added a universal primer site and UMIs. TCRdb fed the 5' RACE reads into MiXCR, producing one record per CDR3 protein. The sample comprises 600,000 to 750,000 distinct CDR3 sequences, over 9% of which are singletons, and more than 12% rests with the top ten. As to this clonotype: Its cognate antigen is unknown.

The CDR3 is made up of 15 amino acids. Per germline, CDR1 LGHNA and CDR2 YSLEER. Trimming pared 5 bases from V and 3 bases from J, leaving 13 bases between. The V and J genes are TRBV4-3 and TRBJ1-4; D gene ambiguous. The input for sequencing was PBMCs, taken on the day of the yellow fever booster vaccination. The TCR originated in a man aged 25-45 years who received the YFV17D yellow fever vaccine. CDR3: CASSYTARANEKLFF. CDR3 nucleotides: TGCGCCAGCAGCTATACCGCGCGGGCTAATGAAAAACTGTTTTTT.